The rows below give T cell receptor beta chains drawn from one sample of a study of CD8+CD57+ T cells in acquired aplastic anemia. MiXCR was run by TCRdb on the reads, yielding one entry per CDR3 protein. The repertoire holds a few hundred thousand distinct CDR3 sequences, with roughly 64% as singletons. The sequenced sample was sorted CD4+, CD8+, or CD8+CD57+ T cells (not recorded which) from PBMCs. The receptors derive from a human donor in good health, serving as a control. Each CDR3 is given with its conserved first and last residue. The order of the fields is V gene, clone size, D gene, J gene, CDR3 DNA, CDR3 protein. D genes are given only for firm matches. Only part of the rows carry a size: once, few, many, or a class if the clone is expanded.

V: TRBV10-3; size: -; D: -; J: TRBJ2-7; DNA: TGTGCCAGCAGTCAAGACCGGGCCTATGGCCACACCTTC; CDR3: CASSQDRAYGHTF
V: TRBV10-3; size: few; D: -; J: TRBJ1-2; DNA: TGTGCCATCAGTGAGTTCGGAGGGATGAGCTCTGGAAACACCTTC; CDR3: CAISEFGGMSSGNTF
V: TRBV7-2; size: -; D: -; J: TRBJ2-7; DNA: TGTGCCAGCAGCTTCCGCCGAGAGGGGCCCCAGCATTTTTACTTC; CDR3: CASSFRREGPQHFYF
V: TRBV7-7; size: -; D: -; J: TRBJ2-7; DNA: TGTGCCAGCAGCTTAGCAGGAGGCTGCGAGACCCAGTTC; CDR3: CASSLAGGCETQF
V: TRBV20-1; size: many; D: -; J: TRBJ2-7; DNA: TGCAGTGCCCAGAGGGATCCGGCAGGCGAGCAGTACTTC; CDR3: CSAQRDPAGEQYF
V: TRBV7-3; size: -; D: -; J: TRBJ2-1; DNA: TGTGCCAGCAGCCCCGACGGGATAGTATCACCCCTCCACCAGTTCTTC; CDR3: CASSPDGIVSPLHQFF
V: TRBV9; size: -; D: TRBD1; J: TRBJ2-3; DNA: TGTGCCAGCAGCAAAAGACAGGGTCGGCAGTACACTGCGCAGTATTTT; CDR3: CASSKRQGRQYTAQYF
V: TRBV4-2; size: -; D: TRBD1; J: TRBJ2-6; DNA: TGTGCCAGCAGCCAAGATAAGGGGGCAGGGGGGGCCAACGTCCTGACTTTC; CDR3: CASSQDKGAGGANVLTF
V: TRBV7-3; size: -; D: -; J: TRBJ1-2; DNA: TGTGCCACCGGCTGGGAGGTGGTGGGGGGCTACACCTTC; CDR3: CATGWEVVGGYTF
V: TRBV5-4; size: -; D: -; J: TRBJ2-3; DNA: TGTGCCAGCAGCAAGAGCAGTAACACAGATACGCAGTATTTT; CDR3: CASSKSSNTDTQYF
V: TRBV20-1; size: -; D: TRBD1; J: TRBJ1-2; DNA: TGCAGTGCCCCGGGGACAGCAAACCTCCCTAACTATGGCTACACCTTC; CDR3: CSAPGTANLPNYGYTF
V: TRBV6-4; size: many; D: -; J: TRBJ1-1; DNA: TGTGCCAGCAGTGCGAATACAGGGAGCACTGAAGCTTTCTTT; CDR3: CASSANTGSTEAFF
V: TRBV20-1; size: -; D: -; J: TRBJ1-4; DNA: TGCAGTGTGAGGCCAGGACAAGGTTTGTGTGGTCTGTTTTTT; CDR3: CSVRPGQGLCGLFF
V: TRBV7-2; size: -; D: TRBD1; J: TRBJ2-1; DNA: TGTGCCAGTAGTCCCGGGACAGGGGCGGATGAGCAGCTGTTC; CDR3: CASSPGTGADEQLF
V: TRBV9; size: -; D: -; J: TRBJ1-3; DNA: TGTGCCAGCAGCGTGACAGGACCGGGAACCACCGTATATTTT; CDR3: CASSVTGPGTTVYF
V: TRBV6-1; size: few; D: TRBD1; J: TRBJ1-4; DNA: TGTGCCAGCAATACTCCCCAGGGGGCTCGTGAAAAACTGTTTTTT; CDR3: CASNTPQGAREKLFF
V: TRBV5-8; size: many; D: -; J: TRBJ1-4; DNA: TGTGCCAGCTCTAAGGGTACAACTAATGAAAAACTGTTTTTT; CDR3: CASSKGTTNEKLFF
V: TRBV5-1; size: -; D: TRBD1; J: TRBJ1-1; DNA: TGCGCCAGCAGCTTGAGGGACAGGGCACCTGAAGCTTTCTTT; CDR3: CASSLRDRAPEAFF
V: TRBV7-6; size: once; D: -; J: TRBJ2-5; DNA: TGTGCCAGCAGCTTAGCAGCTGCCTTGATGACCCAATACACCCAGTACTTC; CDR3: CASSLAAALMTQYTQYF
V: TRBV7-6; size: many; D: TRBD1; J: TRBJ1-2; DNA: TGTGCCAGCAGCTTAGCGACAGGGGGCAGGGATGGCTACACCTTC; CDR3: CASSLATGGRDGYTF
V: TRBV10-3; size: many; D: -; J: TRBJ2-5; DNA: TGTGCCATCAGGGGAGACACATTCGGAGGGGAGACCCAGTACTTC; CDR3: CAIRGDTFGGETQYF
V: TRBV10-3; size: -; D: -; J: TRBJ2-1; DNA: TGTGTCCTCGCAAGGGGGGATCGGGCATACAACGAGCAGTTCTTC; CDR3: CVLARGDRAYNEQFF
V: TRBV11-3; size: -; D: TRBD2; J: TRBJ2-5; DNA: TGTGCCAGCAGCTTAGATTCGAGCGGGGGACCAGGGACCCAGTACTTC; CDR3: CASSLDSSGGPGTQYF
V: TRBV12-3/TRBV12-4; size: -; D: TRBD2; J: TRBJ2-3; DNA: TGTGCCAGCAGTTTGACTAGCGGGGTCACAGATACGCAGTATTTT; CDR3: CASSLTSGVTDTQYF
V: TRBV7-3; size: -; D: -; J: TRBJ2-7; DNA: TGTGCCAGCAACTTAGGCAGGAATACGGGCGAGCAGTACTTC; CDR3: CASNLGRNTGEQYF
V: TRBV9; size: -; D: -; J: TRBJ1-6; DNA: TGTGCCAGCAGCGTAGGCGGCTACAATGAGCCGTTCCACTTT; CDR3: CASSVGGYNEPFHF
V: TRBV7-8; size: -; D: TRBD1; J: TRBJ1-1; DNA: TGTGCCAGCAGCTTACCCTCCTGGGGGGACAGGGGTGAATTCTTT; CDR3: CASSLPSWGDRGEFF
V: TRBV15; size: -; D: -; J: TRBJ1-2; DNA: TGTGCCACCAGCAGAGACCCCCCGGGTCACTATGGCTACACCTTC; CDR3: CATSRDPPGHYGYTF
V: TRBV11-2; size: -; D: -; J: TRBJ2-5; DNA: TGTGCCAGCAGCTTGGTCTCGCCGGGAACGACGGAGACCCAGTACTTC; CDR3: CASSLVSPGTTETQYF
V: TRBV7-2; size: -; D: TRBD1; J: TRBJ1-4; DNA: TGTGCCAGCAGCTTAGAGCAGGGGGCTAATGAAAAACTGTTTTTT; CDR3: CASSLEQGANEKLFF
V: TRBV7-8; size: -; D: -; J: TRBJ1-4; DNA: TGTGCCAGCAGCTTAGGGTCTAATGAAAAACTGTTTTTT; CDR3: CASSLGSNEKLFF
V: TRBV9; size: -; D: -; J: TRBJ1-6; DNA: TGTGCCAGCACCCAAGACGGATTCTACACCTCCGGCCACTTT; CDR3: CASTQDGFYTSGHF
V: TRBV20-1; size: -; D: -; J: TRBJ1-6; DNA: TGCAGTGCAAGCGGGCGGACGTCAGAGAGTTCACCCCTCCACTTT; CDR3: CSASGRTSESSPLHF
V: TRBV12-3/TRBV12-4; size: -; D: TRBD2; J: TRBJ2-7; DNA: TGTGCCAGCAGTTTAGCCAGCGGGAGTTTGAGCGAGCAGTACTTC; CDR3: CASSLASGSLSEQYF
V: TRBV4-2; size: -; D: -; J: TRBJ1-6; DNA: TGTGCCAGCATACCAAATTCCCAGTATAATTCACCCCTCCACTTT; CDR3: CASIPNSQYNSPLHF
V: TRBV7-2; size: -; D: TRBD1; J: TRBJ2-7; DNA: TGTGCCAGCAGCTTAGTTGGGACAGGGGGGATCGAGCAGTACTTC; CDR3: CASSLVGTGGIEQYF
V: TRBV10-3; size: -; D: TRBD1; J: TRBJ1-2; DNA: TGTGCCATCACCCGGACAGGGGGGGACTATGGCTACACCTTC; CDR3: CAITRTGGDYGYTF
V: TRBV12-3/TRBV12-4; size: many; D: -; J: TRBJ1-5; DNA: TGTGCCAGCAGTCCTGGGGTAGGTATCAATCAGCCCCAGCATTTT; CDR3: CASSPGVGINQPQHF
V: TRBV20-1; size: -; D: -; J: TRBJ2-3; DNA: TGCAGTGCTACCGACCGGGATACCCCGTATTTT; CDR3: CSATDRDTPYF
V: TRBV5-4; size: many; D: -; J: TRBJ2-5; DNA: TGTGCCAGCAGCTCCGGGTTCCGAGAGACCCAGTACTTC; CDR3: CASSSGFRETQYF